The next 25 T cell receptor beta chains were all read from a single sample in a study of long-term antiretroviral therapy in people with HIV. The assay used was immunoSEQ (version v3.0), run at survey level. Only in-frame clones appear in the TCRdb table, and some are missing; sequencing was by immunoSEQ multiplex PCR. The profile shows 30,000 to 40,000 clones, roughly 79% of them singletons. Source: unsorted PBMCs, taken 3 years after starting antiretroviral therapy. The receptors were sampled from a man in his fifties with HIV.

The rearrangement joins TRBV5-1 to TRBJ2-5; 12 bases are a match to TRBD2. V gave up 4 bases and J gave up 2 bases; unmatched junction bases: 3. Germline lookup yields CDR1 SGHRS and CDR2 YFSETQ. This CDR3 comprises 15 residues. CDR3 protein: CASSDLAGGQETQYF. The CDR3, as DNA: TGCGCCAGCAGCGACCTAGCGGGGGGGCAAGAGACCCAGTACTTC.

The chain uses TRBV9 and TRBJ2-2, with 7 bases identical to TRBD2. With V trimmed by 0 bases and J by 1 base, 0 bases remained unmatched. This CDR3 comprises 15 residues. Per germline, CDR1 SGDLS and CDR2 YYNGEE. In nucleotides, the CDR3 is TGTGCCAGCAGCGTAGGCGGGGGGAACACCGGGGAGCTGTTTTTT. Its translation: CASSVGGGNTGELFF.

V is TRBV6-6 and J is TRBJ1-5, with a weak D call TRBD1 (5 bases). Trimming took 5 bases from V and 2 from J, leaving 13 bases between them. The CDR3 spans 15 residues. CDR1 is MNHNY, CDR2 SVGAGI, per germline (reference sequence). The CDR3 loop is CASSDLSGGNQPQHF. The CDR3 bases are TGTGCCAGCAGTGACTTATCGGGGGGCAATCAGCCCCAGCATTTT.

The V and J genes are TRBV6-5 and TRBJ1-5; D gene uncertain. This CDR3 contains 14 residues. V gave up 2 bases and J gave up 3 bases, with 8 bases separating them. Germline V gene lookup returns CDR1 MNHEY and CDR2 SVGAGI. The CDR3 here is CASSYAGLNQPQHF. CDR3 sequence (DNA): TGTGCCAGCAGTTACGCCGGGCTCAATCAGCCCCAGCATTTT.

This chain uses TRBV18 with TRBJ2-4; D may be TRBD1 (6 bases). The CDR3 is 12 residues long. The germline V gene has CDR1 KGHSH and CDR2 LQKENI. Trimming removed 3 bases at V and 6 bases at J, with 6 bases between. The CDR3 sequence: CASSPDRNIQYF. The CDR3 DNA reads TGTGCCAGCTCACCGGACAGAAACATTCAGTACTTC.

This rearrangement joins TRBV9 to TRBJ1-4, with D possibly matching TRBD1 (5 bases). V was clipped by 4 bases and J by 5 bases, with 15 bases between them. The CDR3 has 15 amino acids. CDR1 is SGDLS, CDR2 YYNGEE, per germline. CDR3 DNA sequence: TGTGCCAGCAGCCGGGGGGGATTGCCCAATGAAAAACTGTTTTTT. Translating gives CASSRGGLPNEKLFF.

This sequence joins TRBV6-6 and TRBJ2-3; maybe TRBD2 (6 bases). This CDR3 has 14 residues. Germline values: CDR1 MNHNY, CDR2 SVGAGI (reference sequence). V was shortened by 4 bases and J by 0 bases, with 8 bases between the two germline ends. In DNA form, the CDR3 reads TGTGCCAGCAGTTCCGGGACTAGCACAGATACGCAGTATTTT. It translates to CASSSGTSTDTQYF.

This clone was detected a few times. CDR3 residues: CASSLLERANTGELFF. In nucleotides, the CDR3 is TGCGCCAGCAGCCTCCTGGAGCGGGCGAACACCGGGGAGCTGTTTTTT. This sequence joins TRBV5-1 and TRBJ2-2, with D possibly matching TRBD2 (6 bases). The CDR3 sequence is 16 residues long. V lost 4 bases to trimming and J lost 0 bases, with 13 bases between them. Germline V gene sequence: CDR1 SGHRS, CDR2 YFSETQ.

This clone was observed a few times. The CDR3 spells CASISGGDEQFF. The CDR3 DNA reads as TGTGCCAGCATCTCGGGGGGGGATGAGCAGTTCTTC. The chain employs TRBV27 and TRBJ2-1; 8 bases match TRBD2. Germline trimming cut 7 bases from V and 8 bases from J; bases unmatched to any gene: 4. CDR3 length: 12 residues. The germline V gene has CDR1 MNHEY and CDR2 SMNVEV (reference sequence).

This chain uses TRBV4-3 with TRBJ2-2, with D uncertain. The CDR3 extends over 14 amino acids. CDR1 is LGHNA and CDR2 is YSLEER in the germline V gene. The V end lost 8 bases, the J end lost 3 bases, and 13 bases lay between the germline ends. CDR3 nucleotides: TGCGCCAGCGCTGGGCAGGCGTACACCGGGGAGCTGTTTTTT. Encoded protein: CASAGQAYTGELFF.

This clone came up a few times. Written as DNA, the CDR3 is TGTGCCAGCAGCAGGGGCCCGGGCACCGGGGAGCTGTTTTTT. Encoded protein: CASSRGPGTGELFF. The V gene is TRBV6-4, the J gene TRBJ2-2, with a possible D match to TRBD1 (6 bases). Germline CDR1 and CDR2: MRHNA and SNTAGT. Trimming cost V 6 bases and J 4 bases, with 12 bases left between them. This CDR3 spans 14 amino acids.

The J gene is TRBJ2-1, the V gene TRBV9, with 8 positions matching TRBD2. This CDR3 comprises 14 residues. From germline, CDR1 is SGDLS and CDR2 YYNGEE. Losses at the gene ends were 3 bases for V and 4 bases for J; bases not matched to a gene: 3. DNA of the CDR3: TGTGCCAGCAGCGCAGCGGGAGTATACAATGAGCAGTTCTTC. This codes for CASSAAGVYNEQFF.

This chain uses TRBV7-9 with TRBJ1-1, with TRBD1 identical over 10 bases. This CDR3 region has 15 residues. V lost 5 bases to trimming and J lost 4 bases; unmatched junction nucleotides: 7. Germline loops: CDR1 SEHNR, CDR2 FQNEAQ (reference sequence). The chain's CDR3 is CASSDRDRGVTEAFF. The DNA for the CDR3 is TGTGCCAGCAGCGACCGGGACAGGGGAGTCACTGAAGCTTTCTTT.

The chain uses TRBV13 and TRBJ2-3; 14 bases are a match to TRBD2. The CDR3 extends over 17 amino acids. Germline CDR1 reads PRHDT; CDR2 reads FYEKMQ (reference sequence). The J segment lost 5 bases and the V segment lost 1 base, leaving 5 bases of the junction unmatched. The CDR3 is CASSLDPGTSGGDTQYF. The CDR3 region has the DNA TGTGCCAGCAGCTTAGACCCCGGGACTAGCGGGGGAGATACGCAGTATTTT.

The chain links TRBV7-2 to TRBJ2-7; TRBD2 matches 8 bases. V lost 1 base to trimming and J lost 2 bases; unmatched junction nucleotides: 4. Germline V gene sequence: CDR1 SGHTA, CDR2 FQGNSA. CDR3 length: 15 amino acids. The CDR3 nucleotides read TGTGCCAGCAGCTTAGGAATTAGCGGGGCCTACGAGCAGTACTTC. Protein: CASSLGISGAYEQYF.

The chain recombines TRBV2 with TRBJ2-5, with a possible D match to TRBD1 (6 bases). The CDR3 contains 13 residues. The germline V gene has CDR1 SNHLY and CDR2 FYNNEI. Trimming stripped 4 bases from V and 4 bases from J, with 10 bases between. CDR3 DNA: TGTGCCAGCAGTGGAGACAGGTCAGAGACCCAGTACTTC. This encodes CASSGDRSETQYF.

The chain is built from TRBV7-9 and TRBJ2-3, with TRBD2 matching over 7 bases. Losses at the gene ends were 1 base for V and 5 bases for J; bases not matched to a gene: 6. Germline V lookup: CDR1 SEHNR, CDR2 FQNEAQ (reference sequence). This CDR3 is 15 amino acids long. The CDR3 DNA reads TGTGCCAGCAGCTTAGGGGGGGGACTGCAAGATACGCAGTATTTT. This codes for CASSLGGGLQDTQYF.

The chain joins TRBV6-1 to TRBJ2-7, with D unresolved. V dropped 5 bases and J dropped 0 bases, with 5 bases sitting between them. The CDR3 has 12 residues. Germline values: CDR1 MNHNS, CDR2 SASEGT. CDR3 amino acids: CASSPRSYEQYF. The CDR3 nucleotides are TGTGCCAGCAGTCCCCGCTCCTACGAGCAGTACTTC.

The rearrangement uses TRBV9 and TRBJ2-5; 7 bases are a match to TRBD2. Germline V gives CDR1 SGDLS, CDR2 YYNGEE. This CDR3 is 14 amino acids long. Trimming cost V 0 bases and J 3 bases; bases outside gene matches: 2. CDR3 sequence reads: CASSVGAGEETQYF. As DNA, the CDR3 is TGTGCCAGCAGCGTAGGGGCGGGGGAAGAGACCCAGTACTTC.

V and J are TRBV11-2 and TRBJ2-7, with TRBD2 matching 7 bases. The CDR3 has 13 residues. CDR1 is SGHAT and CDR2 is FQNNGV in the germline V gene. With V trimmed by 7 bases and J by 0 bases, 3 bases remained unmatched. Written as DNA, the CDR3 is TGTGCCAGCAAAAGCGGGGCCTCCTACGAGCAGTACTTC. Its translation: CASKSGASYEQYF.

The V and J genes are TRBV19 and TRBJ1-3; TRBD1 matches at 8 bases. The CDR3 is 15 amino acids. CDR1 LNHDA and CDR2 SQIVND come from the germline V gene (reference sequence). Unmatched junction bases numbered 4, after V lost 6 bases and J lost 0 bases. CDR3 nucleotides: TGTGCCAGTAGGACAACAGGGGGCTCTGGAAACACCATATATTTT. Its translation is CASRTTGGSGNTIYF.

CDR3: CASSPRGSNTGELFF. The DNA for the CDR3 is TGTGCCAGCAGCCCCCGGGGCAGTAACACCGGGGAGCTGTTTTTT. The chain has TRBV13 and TRBJ2-2, with D perhaps matching TRBD1 or TRBD2 (5 bases each). Germline V CDR1 and CDR2: PRHDT, FYEKMQ (reference sequence). V was shortened by 5 bases and J by 2 bases, with 12 bases between the two germline ends. The CDR3 has 15 residues.

The V gene is TRBV28, the J gene TRBJ1-1; D might be TRBD1 (5 bases). V shed 6 bases and J shed 3 bases, with 8 bases lying between them. This CDR3 has 12 residues. Looked up from germline, CDR1 is MDHEN and CDR2 is SYDVKM. This CDR3 is CASSQGDTEAFF. Here the CDR3 DNA reads TGTGCCAGCAGCCAAGGGGACACTGAAGCTTTCTTT.

This chain links TRBV9 with TRBJ2-7; TRBD2 agrees at 7 bases. The CDR3 extends over 14 amino acids. Germline values: CDR1 SGDLS, CDR2 YYNGEE. V gave up 0 bases and J gave up 6 bases; unmatched junction bases: 6. The CDR3 protein is CASSVGSGATEQYF. CDR3 DNA: TGTGCCAGCAGCGTAGGGAGCGGGGCCACCGAGCAGTACTTC.

This clone has more than one count but fewer than ten. V is TRBV14 and J is TRBJ2-7; D remains unclear. The germline V gene encodes CDR1 SGHDN and CDR2 FVKESK. This CDR3 is built from 14 residues. Trimming removed 4 bases at V and 3 bases at J, with 13 bases between. The CDR3 loop is CASSRPGAGYEQYF. DNA of the CDR3: TGTGCCAGCAGCCGCCCGGGCGCAGGCTACGAGCAGTACTTC.